This T cell receptor (beta chain) came from a study of cytomegalovirus exposure and HLA in healthy donors (TCRdb year 2017). The study in broad terms: According to an earlier analysis of a few hundred of the donors, roughly 180 million T cells yielded roughly 100 million unique TCR beta sequences and about 300 Gb of sequence data. Roughly 300 gigabases of sequencing data and tens of millions of unique TCR sequences made up an early release that covered approximately 620 HLA-typed donors. Of the 350 to 450 genotyped donors, around 81% fell in the genetic ancestry cluster associated with self-reported Caucasian donors. The study was designed to test whether signatures of past pathogen exposure could be identified by cataloging public T cell receptors. Using immunosequencing, the study profiled T cell repertoires from 500 to 800 subjects and related those repertoires to cytomegalovirus serostatus. Besides the first cohort of some 670 subjects, a separate validation cohort made up of 95 to 150 different subjects was used. To predict cytomegalovirus infection status, the study combined high-throughput TCR immunosequencing, statistical association of individual TCRs with disease status, and machine learning. A later analysis re-analyzed previously published TCR beta repertoires from roughly 690 donors and added high-resolution HLA genotyping to study TCR occurrence patterns. In the later analysis, no new phenotypic data were used to find candidate immune exposures; instead, reliance was placed on TCR beta sequences and their occurrence across donors. An earlier analysis of approximately 580 of the donors used high-throughput TCR beta sequencing to judge whether each TCR beta V gene segment behaved as functional or pseudogenic. Donor age, sex, ethnicity and CMV serostatus were compiled alongside the repertoire data. A later genetic analysis used genome-wide SNP genotypes for about 65% of the roughly 670 donors, treating that subset as a discovery cohort. All discovery cohort repertoires had been generated using a single sequencing platform. Both class I and class II loci were covered by HLA typing, at four-digit resolution. Typing coverage differed by locus: A, B, C, DRB1 and DQB1 were typed in about 620-640 donors, DQA1 in approximately 520, DPA1 in 600 to 610, and DPB1 in 400 to 490. About 5 DR-DQ haplotypes were handled as single units for association and clustering, since linkage in the cohort was strong. Among about 400 genotyped donors of the cohort, an average of around 250,000 unique TCR beta nucleotide sequences was sequenced per donor, of which roughly 17% were non-productive.

Details on this clone: The target of this receptor is not known. Base-call qualities are not available, and no considerably larger clone is one nucleotide away.

The cohort was made up of around 720 healthy bone marrow donors. Cohort members were all nominally healthy when sampled, although unrecorded immune exposures were likely present. The donor was CMV seronegative and was included in the group of under 450 seronegative cohort members. A peripheral blood sample was collected from each donor, and TCR beta sequencing was performed on peripheral blood mononuclear cells. The Qiagen DNeasy Blood Extraction Kit was used to extract genomic DNA from the blood cell samples. What the authors observed across the whole study: The classifier was reported to diagnose cytomegalovirus status with high specificity and sensitivity in both the original cohort and the validation cohort. In the study, about 150 TCR beta chains were listed as associated with cytomegalovirus. A later analysis reported that several top co-occurrence clusters appeared linked to parvovirus B19, influenza, CMV and Epstein-Barr virus. A later genetic analysis associated a missense DCLRE1C variant with V-gene and J-gene trimming of TCR beta chains, and an independent cohort replicated the association. In a later analysis, more than 15,000 TCR beta sequences were associated with specific HLA alleles at a false discovery rate of 0.05. Because counts were too low, 15 to 20 rarely observed V segments, including chromosome 9 orphons, were left out of the earlier analysis of 587 of the donors. In a later analysis, the rate of TCR association differed among HLA loci, with DRB1 alleles having the most associated TCRs and HLA-C alleles having the fewest. Because some donors lacked HLA typing at each locus, the association tests relied only on the typed subset. Some IMGT-functional V segments, including TRBV6-2 and TRBV6-3, could not be distinguished by the 87-base-pair reads and were therefore excluded. The authors suggested that the approach could potentially be extended to other disease states and immunological phenotypes. In a later genetic analysis, fewer N-insertions in productive TCRs were reported among donors in an Asian-associated ancestry cluster than the roughly 700-donor mean. The sequencing pipeline was judged likely to have produced a cluster of highly shared sequence variants as a technical artifact. A later analysis found that HLA-associated TCR beta chains were more clonally expanded and had lower generation probabilities than equally common non-associated chains. Linkage disequilibrium might explain the correlated functional status among segregating V segments, but an unknown experimental factor could not be excluded. In an earlier analysis of 587 of the donors, most TCR beta V segments appeared in productive rearrangements about 87% or about 30% of the time, broadly matching IMGT annotations. While some public TCRs were present in many individuals, most TCR sequences turned up only very rarely across donors. When HLA alleles, especially DR and DQ, strongly co-occurred, TCR associations were difficult to assign to individual alleles. In this cohort, only TCR beta chains were sequenced, and detectable features were limited by the absence of alpha or paired-chain data. CMV serostatus was the only immune exposure information available for the cohort. A further reported finding was that TCR beta sequences accurately predicted the HLA-A and HLA-B alleles for most subjects in the first cohort. Presence/absence analyses assumed roughly uniform sequencing depth across donors, an assumption that may not hold. A later analysis found that most CMV-associated TCR beta chains appeared HLA-restricted, with HLA associations seemingly driven largely by CMV exposure. A few of the identified cytomegalovirus-associated TCR beta chains were confirmed in vitro to be specific for cytomegalovirus antigens.

The CDR3 contains 13 residues, cysteine and phenylalanine counted. Solely the CDR3 DNA is kept, with 39 bases framed from the first base. Trimming accounts for 4 bases at V and 10 bases at J, while the number of junction bases matched to no gene is 6. Taken from the germline V gene, the CDR1 and CDR2 loops are MGHRA and YSYEKL. Preparation of the library involved the immunoSEQ multiplex PCR assay. The multiplex PCR relied on a mix of 60 forward primers for TCR Vbeta segments and 13 reverse primers for TCR Jbeta segments. The CDR3 region of rearranged TCR beta genes was amplified from genomic DNA by a multiplex PCR assay. The Illumina HiSeq System was used to sequence the amplified TCR beta libraries as 87-base-pair reads. The original methods were these. In a later analysis, tens of millions of unique TCR beta chains were counted across the roughly 670 repertoires, and approximately 11 million of these chains were shared by at least two donors. Raw reads were error-corrected and collapsed into unique sequences with a nearest-neighbor algorithm that merged closely related sequences to remove PCR and sequencing errors. To assign V, D and J gene segments, CDR3 sequences were aligned to IMGT reference sequences. For a sequence to be retained, a match of at least six nucleotides to both a V gene segment and a J gene segment was required. Rearrangements were called productive when the CDR3 lacked stop codons and stayed in frame with V and J; all others were non-productive. CDR3 was defined according to IMGT convention as the region running from the second conserved V-encoded cysteine to the conserved J-encoded phenylalanine. The earlier analysis of about 590 of the donors excluded sequences that lacked an unambiguous match to a single V gene segment. An earlier analysis of just under 600 of the donors called V segments functional above 56.7% productive rearrangements and segregating when the between-donor standard deviation exceeded 5%. A statistical classification framework was built to diagnose cytomegalovirus status from the catalog of TCR beta chain sequences. A later analysis assigned V and J genes by comparing TCR nucleotide sequences with IMGT/GENE-DB human TR gene sequences. The TCRdist pipeline was used in a later analysis to assign CDR3 sequences and most-parsimonious VDJ recombination scenarios. A later analysis defined each TCR beta chain by its CDR3 amino acid sequence plus V-gene family, and excluded reads lacking a unique V-gene family. In a later analysis, 500 to 700 highly shared, low-generation-probability nucleotide sequences were removed to address suspected cross-contamination and a sequencing artifact. In a later analysis, a clonal expansion index was calculated for each public chain from normalized within-repertoire ranks of inferred template counts. In a later analysis, generation probabilities were computed using a VDJ recombination model fitted to out-of-frame rearrangements, and the results were checked against IGoR. A later analysis scored TCR-TCR, TCR-HLA and TCR-CMV co-occurrence with hypergeometric tests, applying a repertoire-size bias correction to TCR pairs. False discovery rates were estimated in a later analysis by permuting HLA or CMV assignments 20 times. In a later analysis, co-occurring TCRs were grouped with DBSCAN, and TCRdist sequence similarity was added when clustering was performed within HLA-allele-positive subsets. Repertoires with fewer than 30,000 or more than 120,000 public chains, plus five repertoires with anomalous nucleotide sharing, were excluded from co-occurrence clustering. Drawn from immuneACCESS, this table holds only the in-frame rearrangements with V and J called that TCRdb kept. Clones are partly lost; checked studies trace under half to an unresolved V gene and leave the rest unexplained. D and trimming come from the DNA, and the V and J calls and clone size come from that table. The sample includes 150,000 to 200,000 clones, with roughly 79% observed a single time. The ten most abundant clones make up about 1.4% of the sample.

This receptor was obtained from a man aged 35 to 55 in good health and CMV-seronegative. Rearrangement joined TRBV4-1 to TRBJ2-1, with 8 bases aligning to TRBD2. The sample taken for sequencing was PBMCs. The base sequence is TGCGCCAGCAGCCCTTACTTAGCGGGAGAGCAGTTCTTC. Translation gives CASSPYLAGEQFF.